This entry lists 4 T cell receptor beta chains sequenced from one sample in a study of blood T cell repertoires in COVID-19. TCRdb's table, derived via immunoSEQ multiplex PCR, lists solely in-frame clones and lacks some. The table includes about 28,000 clones, around 90% detected once. Input material: peripheral blood. Receptors were obtained from a man aged 55 to 69 with COVID-19, enrolled during active disease.

The sample holds one count of this clone. The chain couples TRBV29-1 to TRBJ2-1, with D perhaps matching TRBD2 (5 bases). Germline CDR1 SQVTM, CDR2 ANQGSEA. V dropped 0 bases and J dropped 9 bases, with 12 bases sitting between them. The CDR3 extends over 13 amino acids. The CDR3 is CSVEDPGLGEQFF. The CDR3 DNA follows: TGCAGCGTTGAAGATCCGGGGTTAGGTGAGCAGTTCTTC.

The rearrangement links TRBV12-3 or TRBV12-4 to TRBJ2-2; D perhaps matches TRBD2 (5 bases). The CDR3 is made up of 11 amino acids. The germline V and J ends were trimmed by 8 bases and 8 bases, with 9 bases remaining between them. The CDR3 reads CASREQGELFF. The CDR3 DNA is TGTGCCAGCCGGGAACAGGGGGAGCTGTTTTTT.

V usage is TRBV18 and J usage is TRBJ1-1; 9 bases are shared with TRBD1. Germline CDR1 is KGHSH and CDR2 is LQKENI. With 4 bases clipped from V and 4 bases from J, the junction kept 4 bases outside the gene matches. CDR3 length: 14 residues. In nucleotides, the CDR3 is TGTGCCAGCTCACGGGACAGGGATGCCACTGAAGCTTTCTTT. Amino acids: CASSRDRDATEAFF.

The V gene is TRBV29-1, the J gene TRBJ2-3, with 10 positions matching TRBD1. The CDR3 totals 13 residues. The germline V gene has CDR1 SQVTM and CDR2 ANQGSEA. J was trimmed by 1 base and V by 8 bases; bases with no gene match: 3. CDR3 nucleotides: TGCAGCCTAGGGACAGGGGGCACAGATACGCAGTATTTT. Its protein is CSLGTGGTDTQYF.